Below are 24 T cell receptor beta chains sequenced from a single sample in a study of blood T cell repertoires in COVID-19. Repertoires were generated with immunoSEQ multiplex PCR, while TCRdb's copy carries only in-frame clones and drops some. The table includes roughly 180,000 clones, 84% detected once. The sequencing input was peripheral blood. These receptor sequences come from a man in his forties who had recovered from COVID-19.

CDR3 in DNA: TGTGCCAGCAGCCAAGTTCCAACCGGGACAGGGGGCGCAGATACGCAGTATTTT. Translated, it gives CASSQVPTGTGGADTQYF. The V and J genes are TRBV14 and TRBJ2-3, with 12 positions matching TRBD1. This CDR3 region has 18 residues. CDR1 is SGHDN, CDR2 FVKESK, per germline. J lost 4 bases, V lost 1 base, and 9 bases had no gene match.

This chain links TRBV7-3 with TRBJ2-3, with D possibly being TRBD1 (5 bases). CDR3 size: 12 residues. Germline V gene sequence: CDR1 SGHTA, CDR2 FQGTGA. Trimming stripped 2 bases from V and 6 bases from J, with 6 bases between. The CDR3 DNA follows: TGTGCCAGCAGCTTAGGGGCGGATACGCAGTATTTT. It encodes CASSLGADTQYF.

This CDR3 reads CASSSRLAGEVGELFF. The CDR3 DNA sequence: TGTGCCAGTAGTTCTAGACTAGCGGGGGAAGTCGGGGAGCTGTTTTTT. This sequence joins TRBV19 and TRBJ2-2; 12 nucleotides line up with TRBD2. With 5 bases clipped from V and 7 bases from J, the junction kept 8 bases outside the gene matches. The V gene's germline CDR1 is LNHDA and CDR2 SQIVND (reference sequence). The CDR3 covers 16 residues.

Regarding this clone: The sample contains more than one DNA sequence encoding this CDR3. CDR3 nucleotide sequence: TGTGCCAGCAGCCTTACGACTAGCGCCGGACTCAGCACCGGGGAGCTGTTTTTT. It translates to CASSLTTSAGLSTGELFF. The chain employs TRBV5-8 and TRBJ2-2; 8 bases line up with TRBD2. CDR1 and CDR2 from the germline V gene are SGHTS and YDEGEE. The CDR3 is 18 residues long. J lost 4 bases, V lost 4 bases, and 15 bases had no gene match.

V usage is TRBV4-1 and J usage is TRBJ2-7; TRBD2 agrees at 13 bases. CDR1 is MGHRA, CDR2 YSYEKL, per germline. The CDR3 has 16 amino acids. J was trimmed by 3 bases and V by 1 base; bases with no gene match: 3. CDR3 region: CASSQGLAGGHYEQYF. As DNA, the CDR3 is TGCGCCAGCAGCCAAGGACTAGCGGGAGGCCACTACGAGCAGTACTTC.

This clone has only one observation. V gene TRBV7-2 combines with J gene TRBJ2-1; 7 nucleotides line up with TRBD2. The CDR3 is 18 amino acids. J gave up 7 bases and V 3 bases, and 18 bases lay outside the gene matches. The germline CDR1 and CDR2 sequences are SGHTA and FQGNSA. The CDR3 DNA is TGTGCCAGCAGCTTTCTTACGTGGGAGGGCCTAGTCGGAAATGAGCAGTTCTTC. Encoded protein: CASSFLTWEGLVGNEQFF. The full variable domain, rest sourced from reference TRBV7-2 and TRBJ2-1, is GAGVSQSPSNKVTEKGKDVELRCDPISGHTALYWYRQSLGQGLEFLIYFQGNSAPDKSGLPSDRFSAERTGGSVSTLTIQRTQQEDSAVYLCASSFLTWEGLVGNEQFFGPGTRLTVL.

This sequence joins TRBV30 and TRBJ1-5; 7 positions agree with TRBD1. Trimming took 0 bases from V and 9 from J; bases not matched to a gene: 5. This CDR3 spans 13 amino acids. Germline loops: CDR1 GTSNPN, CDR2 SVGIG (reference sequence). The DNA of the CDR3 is TGTGCCTGGAGTGTGGGACAGATTTTGCCCCAGCATTTT. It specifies CAWSVGQILPQHF.

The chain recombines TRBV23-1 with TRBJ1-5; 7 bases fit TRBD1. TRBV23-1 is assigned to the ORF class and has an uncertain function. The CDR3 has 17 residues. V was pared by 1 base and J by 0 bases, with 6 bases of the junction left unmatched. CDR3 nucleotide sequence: TGCGCCAGCAGTCAATTCGAGAGACAGGGTAGCAATCAGCCCCAGCATTTT. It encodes CASSQFERQGSNQPQHF.

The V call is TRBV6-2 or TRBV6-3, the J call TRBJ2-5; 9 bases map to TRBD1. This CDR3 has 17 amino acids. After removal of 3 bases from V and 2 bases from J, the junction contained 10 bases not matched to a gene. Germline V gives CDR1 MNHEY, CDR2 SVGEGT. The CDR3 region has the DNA TGTGCCAGCAGTTATCATATGCCCGGGACAGGGCAAGAGACCCAGTACTTC. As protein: CASSYHMPGTGQETQYF.

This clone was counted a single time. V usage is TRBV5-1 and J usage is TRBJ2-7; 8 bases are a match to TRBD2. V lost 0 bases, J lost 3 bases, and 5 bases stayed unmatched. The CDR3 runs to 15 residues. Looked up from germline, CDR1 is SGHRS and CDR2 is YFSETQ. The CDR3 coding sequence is TGCGCCAGCAGCTTGGCGGGGGGGCGGGTCTACGAGCAGTACTTC. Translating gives CASSLAGGRVYEQYF.

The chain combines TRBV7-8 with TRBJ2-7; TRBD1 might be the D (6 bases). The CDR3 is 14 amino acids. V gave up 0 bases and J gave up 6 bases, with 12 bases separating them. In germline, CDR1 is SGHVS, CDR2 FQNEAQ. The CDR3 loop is CASSLAPTGSEQYF. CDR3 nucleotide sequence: TGTGCCAGCAGCTTAGCCCCGACAGGCTCCGAGCAGTACTTC. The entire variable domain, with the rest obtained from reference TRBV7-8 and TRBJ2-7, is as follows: GAGVSQSPRYKVAKRGQDVALRCDPISGHVSLFWYQQALGQGPEFLTYFQNEAQLDKSGLPSDRFFAERPEGSVSTLKIQRTQQEDSAVYLCASSLAPTGSEQYFGPGTRLTVT.

CDR3 coding DNA: TGTGCCAGTAGCTTACCGGGACAGGGGTTTAACGAGCAGTACTTC. Its protein product is CASSLPGQGFNEQYF. The genes are TRBV19 and TRBJ2-7, with 10 nucleotides matching TRBD1. V lost 6 bases and J lost 5; bases outside the gene matches: 10. Germline assignment: CDR1 LNHDA and CDR2 SQIVND (reference sequence). CDR3 length: 15 residues.

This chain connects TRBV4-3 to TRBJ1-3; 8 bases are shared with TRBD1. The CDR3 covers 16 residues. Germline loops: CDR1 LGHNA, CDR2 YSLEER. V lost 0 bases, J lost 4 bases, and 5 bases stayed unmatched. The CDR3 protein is CASSQDWTGSGNTIYF. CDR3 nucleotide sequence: TGCGCCAGCAGCCAAGATTGGACAGGGTCCGGAAACACCATATATTTT.

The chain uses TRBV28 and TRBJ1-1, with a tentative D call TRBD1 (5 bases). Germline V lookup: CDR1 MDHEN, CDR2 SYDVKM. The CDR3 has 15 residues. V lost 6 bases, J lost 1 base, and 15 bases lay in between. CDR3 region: CASSSSGQGNTEAFF. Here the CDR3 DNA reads TGTGCCAGCAGCTCAAGTGGGCAGGGGAACACTGAAGCTTTCTTT.

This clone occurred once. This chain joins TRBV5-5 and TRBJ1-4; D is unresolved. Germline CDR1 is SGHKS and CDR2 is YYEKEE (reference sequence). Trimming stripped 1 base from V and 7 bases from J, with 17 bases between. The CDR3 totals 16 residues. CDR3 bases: TGTGCCAGCAGCTTGAGTAATCCTTTTAGCGGTGAAAAACTGTTTTTT. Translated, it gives CASSLSNPFSGEKLFF.

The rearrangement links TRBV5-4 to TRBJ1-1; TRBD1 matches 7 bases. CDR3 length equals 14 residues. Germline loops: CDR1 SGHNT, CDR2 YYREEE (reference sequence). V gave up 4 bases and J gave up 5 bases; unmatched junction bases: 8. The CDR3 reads CASSRTGERTEAFF. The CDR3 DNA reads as TGTGCCAGCAGCCGTACAGGGGAGAGGACTGAAGCTTTCTTT.

The CDR3: CASTGKLQETQYF. CDR3 DNA sequence: TGTGCCAGCACCGGGAAGCTCCAAGAGACCCAGTACTTC. This chain uses TRBV6-6 with TRBJ2-5, with TRBD2 as a possible D gene (5 bases). The germline V and J ends were trimmed by 7 bases and 1 base, with 10 bases remaining between them. The germline V gene encodes CDR1 MNHNY and CDR2 SVGAGI (reference sequence). CDR3 length: 13 residues.

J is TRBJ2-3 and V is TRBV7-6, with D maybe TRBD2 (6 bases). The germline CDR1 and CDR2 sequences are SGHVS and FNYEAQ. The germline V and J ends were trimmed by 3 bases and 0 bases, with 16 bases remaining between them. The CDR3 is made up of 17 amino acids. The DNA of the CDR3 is TGTGCCAGCAGCTTTCCCCGTTCTAGCGAGAGCACAGATACGCAGTATTTT. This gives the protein CASSFPRSSESTDTQYF.

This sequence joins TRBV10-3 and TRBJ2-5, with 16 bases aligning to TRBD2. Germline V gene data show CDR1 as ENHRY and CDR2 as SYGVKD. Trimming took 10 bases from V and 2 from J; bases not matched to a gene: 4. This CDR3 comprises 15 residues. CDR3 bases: TGTGCCACCTCGGGACTAGCGGGGGGGCAAGAGACCCAGTACTTC. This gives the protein CATSGLAGGQETQYF.

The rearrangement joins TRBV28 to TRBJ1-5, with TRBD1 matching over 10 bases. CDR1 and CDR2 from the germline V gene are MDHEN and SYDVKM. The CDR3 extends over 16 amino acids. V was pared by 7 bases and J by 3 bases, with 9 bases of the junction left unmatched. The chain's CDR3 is CASTTLGQGINQPQHF. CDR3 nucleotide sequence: TGTGCCAGCACCACCCTGGGACAGGGGATCAATCAGCCCCAGCATTTT.

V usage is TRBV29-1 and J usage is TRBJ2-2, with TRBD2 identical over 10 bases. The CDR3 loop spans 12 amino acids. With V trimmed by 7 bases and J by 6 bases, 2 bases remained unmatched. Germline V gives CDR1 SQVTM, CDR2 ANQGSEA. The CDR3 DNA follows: TGCAGCGCCAGCGGGAGGGCCGGGGAGCTGTTTTTT. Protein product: CSASGRAGELFF.

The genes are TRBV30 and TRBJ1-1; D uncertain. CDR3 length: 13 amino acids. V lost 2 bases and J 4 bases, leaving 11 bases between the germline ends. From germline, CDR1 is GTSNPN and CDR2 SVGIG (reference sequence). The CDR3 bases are TGTGCCTGGAGTCGAGGAGGAAGCACTGAAGCTTTCTTT. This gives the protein CAWSRGGSTEAFF.

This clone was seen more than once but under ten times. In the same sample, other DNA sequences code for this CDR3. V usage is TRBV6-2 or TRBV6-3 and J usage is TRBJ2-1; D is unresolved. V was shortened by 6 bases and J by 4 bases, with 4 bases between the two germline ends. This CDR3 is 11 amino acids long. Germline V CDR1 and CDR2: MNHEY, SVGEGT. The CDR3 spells CASSLYNEQFF. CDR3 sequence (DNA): TGTGCCAGCAGCTTATACAATGAGCAGTTCTTC.

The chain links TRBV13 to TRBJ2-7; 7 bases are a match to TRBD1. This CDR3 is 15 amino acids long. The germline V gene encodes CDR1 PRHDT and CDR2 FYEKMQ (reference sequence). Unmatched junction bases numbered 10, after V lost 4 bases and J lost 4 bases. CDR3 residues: CASSSTGTPSYEQYF. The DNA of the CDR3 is TGTGCCAGCAGCTCGACAGGGACCCCATCTTACGAGCAGTACTTC.